This entry describes one T cell receptor (beta chain). The antigen it recognizes is unknown. No much larger clonotype is one base removed from it; base qualities were not supplied. This sample was taken from a study of PD-L1 blockade in urothelial cancer (dated by TCRdb to between 2016 and 2019). Turning to the overall study: Every patient began therapy in about 2014 and was given atezolizumab 1,200 mg intravenously every 3 weeks. Twenty-five of 29 patients were males with bladder-origin urothelial cancer, and 18 of 29 reported a prior smoking history. Patients had an ECOG performance status of 0 or 1 and had received between 0 and 3 prior chemotherapy regimens. Blood samples were analyzed at 3 weeks after treatment start (second dose) and at 6 weeks after treatment start. A median of roughly 140,000 T cells and approximately 83,000 unique TCRs was obtained from blood samples, and a median clonality of around 0.08 was observed. The study, an exploratory multi-omic analysis, examined somatic, immune and clinical correlates of response to PD-L1 blockade with atezolizumab in urothelial cancer. Pretreatment tumor samples, along with matched peripheral blood collected serially before and after atezolizumab treatment, underwent TCR sequencing. Durable clinical benefit meant progression-free survival longer than 6 months, and TCR features were also tested against progression-free and overall survival. Whole exome sequencing and RNA sequencing of pretreatment tumors were performed alongside TCR sequencing in the same patients. Durable clinical benefit was achieved by nine patients and was not achieved by 20 patients. Over 28 patients had pretreatment blood TCR-seq, about 24 had at least one posttreatment blood collection, and about 24 had tumor TCR-seq. The paper's findings and limits, for the study overall: Improved progression-free and overall survival was associated with having pretreatment peripheral blood TCR clonality below the median. Because of the small sample size (n ≈ 31) and the many exploratory analyses performed, the results are intended to be regarded as hypothesis-generating. Greater expansion of tumor-associated TCR clones in peripheral blood 3 weeks after the start of treatment was observed in patients with durable benefit (n of about 20, p = 0.022).

The time point tag for this specimen amounts to: peripheral blood 6 weeks after treatment start. The cohort included 25 to 30 patients with locally advanced or metastatic urothelial carcinoma who were treated at Memorial Sloan Kettering on a trial protocol. Peripheral blood mononuclear cells were collected pretreatment and during treatment, with between 1 and 8 total time points obtained per patient. The Qiagen DNeasy Blood extraction kit was used to purify genomic DNA from total PBMCs and tumor samples. PBMCs were collected pretreatment and during treatment, and were isolated and stored as previously described. Spanning cysteine to phenylalanine, the CDR3 consists of 15 amino acids. The read is trimmed to its CDR3 DNA, 45 bases read in frame from base 1. Trimming at the junction amounts to 5 bases on V and 4 bases on J, and the germline ends lie 17 bases apart. Based on the germline V gene, the CDR1 and CDR2 sequences are SGHVS and FQNEAQ.

Synthetic TCR analog templates were spiked into each PCR so that absolute template abundance could be estimated from read counts. The immunoSEQ assay used bias-controlled V and J gene primers to amplify TCRbeta CDR3 regions from genomic DNA. Sequencing of rearranged TCRbeta segments was done at approximately 20X coverage. Processing in the source paper ran as follows. Sequencing errors were corrected by clustering and CDR3s were annotated against IMGT to assign V, D and J genes. Downstream analyses used only productive TCRbeta rearrangements, leaving out any out-of-frame or stop-codon sequences. Clonality was calculated as one minus the Shannon entropy normalized by the log of the number of unique productive sequences. Clones differing between time points or between blood and tumor were identified using Fisher's exact test with Benjamini-Hochberg correction, with an adjusted p below 0.01 applied as the threshold. Held by TCRdb, this immuneACCESS table contains in-frame sequences only and omits some clones. Under half of the omission traces to an unresolved V gene where checked; the cause of the rest is unknown. For V, J and clone size, that table is used; D and trimming come from the DNA. This sample holds about 120,000 clones; more than 70% were observed only once. 2% to 3% of the sample is held by the ten biggest clonotypes.

The TCR was taken from a man aged 45 to 65 with urothelial cancer. The sample was PBMCs, taken around atezolizumab (anti-PD-L1) treatment. The rearranged chain carries TRBV7-8 and TRBJ2-5, with the D gene not clear enough to name. The sequenced DNA is TGTGCCAGCAGCATAGGTCCGATCGAGGCAGAGACCCAGTACTTC. It encodes CASSIGPIEAETQYF. The CDR3, completed at both ends by the reference TRBV7-8 and TRBJ2-5 genes, gives the full variable domain GAGVSQSPRYKVAKRGQDVALRCDPISGHVSLFWYQQALGQGPEFLTYFQNEAQLDKSGLPSDRFFAERPEGSVSTLKIQRTQQEDSAVYLCASSIGPIEAETQYFGPGTRLLVL.